This T cell receptor beta chain stems from a study of T cells in Graves' hyperthyroidism and ophthalmopathy. Study outcomes and limitations: The model forecast ophthalmopathy, anticipating it by a median around 6.5 months before onset.

In its sample, this clonotype was seen a few times. Its antigen remains unidentified. RNA transcripts provided the source from which TCR beta CDR3 regions were amplified. First-round RT-PCR with HTBI primers amplified the TCR CDR3 region. TCRdb used MiXCR to reprocess the multiplex PCR reads, holding one entry per CDR3 protein. Found here are around 690,000 distinct CDR3 sequences, 15% to 20% of them singletons; the top ten hold roughly a sixth. Trimming cost V 1 base and J 6 bases, with 10 bases left between them. The CDR3 covers 13 residues. Germline assignment: CDR1 SGHRS and CDR2 YFSETQ. The V and J genes are TRBV5-1 and TRBJ1-1; D ambiguous. The source of this sequence is a man between 45 and 60 years old with Graves' hyperthyroidism. The material sequenced was blood. This chain's CDR3 is CASSLKVRSEAFF. The CDR3 region has the DNA TGCGCCAGCAGCTTGAAAGTCCGTTCTGAAGCTTTCTTT. Full variable domain (rest looked up from reference TRBV5-1 and TRBJ1-1): KAGVTQTPRYLIKTRGQQVTLSCSPISGHRSVSWYQQTPGQGLQFLFEYFSETQRNKGNFPGRFSGRQFSNSRSEMNVSTLELGDSALYLCASSLKVRSEAFFGQGTRLTVV.